This TCR beta chain was sequenced for a study of cytomegalovirus exposure and HLA in healthy donors. Points from the study as a whole: Common viral pathogens (according to a later analysis) appeared linked to several of the most significant clusters. In the analysis, some V segments, TRBV6-2 and TRBV6-3 included, were excluded as indistinguishable. HLA alleles were associated with some 16,000 TCR beta sequences in a later analysis at 0.05 false discovery rate.

The PCR contained 60 Vbeta and 13 Jbeta primers. Authors' methods: Later, an analysis found about 80 million unique TCR beta chains, and approximately 10 million of these were shared. Data came from immunoSEQ multiplex PCR; TCRdb stores just in-frame clones and leaves some out. The D gene and trimming were derived from the DNA, and the V and J assignments and clone size from that table. This table holds some 120,000 clones, 80% found once. The CDR3 is 17 amino acids. With 2 bases removed from V and 2 bases from J, the gap between germline ends came to 17 bases. The germline CDR1 and CDR2 sequences are SGHRS and YFSETQ. Details on this clone: Its antigen is unknown.

The chain joins TRBV5-1 to TRBJ1-3; D remains ambiguous. The clonotype comes from a male donor in good health and CMV-seronegative. Material for sequencing was PBMCs. CDR3 sequence: CASSFEVPRGTGNTIYF. DNA of the CDR3: TGCGCCAGCAGCTTTGAAGTCCCCCGGGGAACTGGAAACACCATATATTTT.